This is a list of T cell receptor beta chains from one sample in a study of blood T cell repertoires in COVID-19. TCRdb keeps only in-frame clones here, not all; method: immunoSEQ multiplex PCR. The sample shows roughly 670,000 clones, about nine tenths of them seen only once. The specimen was peripheral blood. These receptors all stem from a woman between 18 and 30 years old with acute or convalescent COVID-19. CDR3s include the opening cysteine and the closing phenylalanine or tryptophan. Fields, in order: clone size, J gene, D gene, V gene, CDR3 DNA, CDR3 protein. The D gene is left open where the match is weak. Where a row states a size, it is once, few, many or the class of an expanded clone; other rows omit it.

abundance: NA; j_gene: TRBJ1-4; d_gene: NA; v_gene: TRBV2; CDR3nt: TGTGCCAGCACGACCGAAGGGACACGCGGGCTGTTTTTT; CDR3aa: CASTTEGTRGLFF
abundance: NA; j_gene: TRBJ1-2; d_gene: NA; v_gene: TRBV12-1; CDR3nt: TGTGCCAGCAGCTTTGCCCCGACGCGACGGGGGGGCGCGTATGGCTACACCTTC; CDR3aa: CASSFAPTRRGGAYGYTF
abundance: NA; j_gene: TRBJ1-5; d_gene: TRBD1; v_gene: TRBV9; CDR3nt: TGTGCCAGCAGCGCAGGGGGGACAGGGGGCGATCAGCCCCAGCATTTT; CDR3aa: CASSAGGTGGDQPQHF
abundance: once; j_gene: TRBJ2-3; d_gene: TRBD1; v_gene: TRBV7-9; CDR3nt: TGTGCCAGCAGCTACAGACAGGGTGGCACAGATACGCAGTATTTT; CDR3aa: CASSYRQGGTDTQYF
abundance: NA; j_gene: TRBJ1-3; d_gene: NA; v_gene: TRBV5-6; CDR3nt: TGTGCCAGCAGCTTGACCCGGGGAGCTGGAAACACCATATATTTT; CDR3aa: CASSLTRGAGNTIYF
abundance: NA; j_gene: TRBJ2-7; d_gene: TRBD2; v_gene: TRBV6-5; CDR3nt: TGTGCCAGCAGCCACTCGGGGGGCTACGAGCAGTACTTC; CDR3aa: CASSHSGGYEQYF
abundance: NA; j_gene: TRBJ2-7; d_gene: NA; v_gene: TRBV19; CDR3nt: TGTGCCAGTAGTATGTCGACAGGATCCTACGAGCAGTACTTC; CDR3aa: CASSMSTGSYEQYF
abundance: NA; j_gene: TRBJ2-2; d_gene: TRBD1; v_gene: TRBV5-1; CDR3nt: TGCGCCAGCAGCCTAAAAACAGGGGACACCGGGGAGCTGTTTTTT; CDR3aa: CASSLKTGDTGELFF
abundance: NA; j_gene: TRBJ2-3; d_gene: TRBD2; v_gene: TRBV6-6; CDR3nt: TGTGCCAGCAGTCGACTAGCGGGGGATGTTTCAGATACGCAGTATTTT; CDR3aa: CASSRLAGDVSDTQYF
abundance: NA; j_gene: TRBJ1-6; d_gene: TRBD1; v_gene: TRBV5-1; CDR3nt: TGCGCCAGCAGCCCCTTACCCGAGGGGGCCTTCTCGCCCCTCCACTTT; CDR3aa: CASSPLPEGAFSPLHF
abundance: NA; j_gene: TRBJ2-7; d_gene: TRBD1; v_gene: TRBV7-9; CDR3nt: TGTGCCAGCAGTTTAGGACAGGGGACCTACGAGCAGTACTTC; CDR3aa: CASSLGQGTYEQYF
abundance: NA; j_gene: TRBJ1-5; d_gene: TRBD1; v_gene: TRBV19; CDR3nt: TGTGCCACCTTCCCGGGACAGCTGAATCAGCCCCAGCATTTT; CDR3aa: CATFPGQLNQPQHF
abundance: NA; j_gene: TRBJ1-1; d_gene: NA; v_gene: TRBV5-1; CDR3nt: TGCGCCAGCAGCTTGGGGCGGGGTTACTCTGAAGCTTTCTTT; CDR3aa: CASSLGRGYSEAFF
abundance: NA; j_gene: TRBJ1-2; d_gene: NA; v_gene: TRBV3-1/TRBV3-2; CDR3nt: TGTGCCAGCAGCCAAGGACTCCCCCTCGGAGACTATGGCTACACCTTC; CDR3aa: CASSQGLPLGDYGYTF
abundance: NA; j_gene: TRBJ1-5; d_gene: NA; v_gene: TRBV4-1; CDR3nt: TGCGCCAGCAGCCAAGATATTGGAAGGGGTCAGCCCCAGCATTTT; CDR3aa: CASSQDIGRGQPQHF
abundance: NA; j_gene: TRBJ2-2; d_gene: NA; v_gene: TRBV7-9; CDR3nt: TGTGCCAGCAGCCAAACCAGTTTCACCGGGGAGCTGTTTTTT; CDR3aa: CASSQTSFTGELFF
abundance: NA; j_gene: TRBJ2-7; d_gene: NA; v_gene: TRBV12-5; CDR3nt: TGTGCTAGTGACCCCGGGGGACCATCCTACGAGCAGTACTTC; CDR3aa: CASDPGGPSYEQYF
abundance: NA; j_gene: TRBJ2-1; d_gene: TRBD1; v_gene: TRBV6-2/TRBV6-3; CDR3nt: TGTGCCAGCAGCCAGAGACAGGGGGTTAGCTCCTACAATGAGCAGTTCTTC; CDR3aa: CASSQRQGVSSYNEQFF